This is a list of T cell receptor beta chains from one sample in a study of blood T cell repertoires in COVID-19. The repertoire was sequenced with immunoSEQ multiplex PCR; TCRdb's copy has only in-frame clones and lacks some. The profile covers around 190,000 clones, with over 80% appearing a single time and around 10% taken by the ten largest. Sequencing used PBMCs or T cells enriched from blood (not recorded which). The receptors shown here come from a young man with acute COVID-19. CDR3s include the opening cysteine and the closing phenylalanine or tryptophan. D genes are given only for firm matches. The size of a clone is reported for some rows only, either as once, few or many, or as a class for expanded clones.

j_call: TRBJ1-1
v_call: TRBV10-2
clone_size: NA
d_call: NA
cdr3_aa: CASSGGGDEAFF
cdr3_nt: TGCGCCAGCAGTGGGGGGGGAGATGAAGCTTTCTTT

j_call: TRBJ2-7
v_call: TRBV29-1
clone_size: NA
d_call: NA
cdr3_aa: CSVQPGPYEQYF
cdr3_nt: TGCAGCGTTCAGCCAGGGCCTTACGAGCAGTACTTC

j_call: TRBJ2-7
v_call: TRBV4-1
clone_size: NA
d_call: TRBD2
cdr3_aa: CASSQVAGTGGTYEQYF
cdr3_nt: TGCGCCAGCAGCCAAGTGGCCGGGACGGGGGGGACCTACGAGCAGTACTTC

j_call: TRBJ1-5
v_call: TRBV4-1
clone_size: NA
d_call: TRBD1
cdr3_aa: CASSHQGAGQPQHF
cdr3_nt: TGCGCCAGCAGCCACCAGGGGGCAGGTCAGCCCCAGCATTTT

j_call: TRBJ1-4
v_call: TRBV2
clone_size: NA
d_call: TRBD1
cdr3_aa: CASSLGQVYNEKLFF
cdr3_nt: TGTGCCAGCAGTCTGGGACAGGTCTATAATGAAAAACTGTTTTTT

j_call: TRBJ2-7
v_call: TRBV25-1
clone_size: NA
d_call: TRBD2
cdr3_aa: CASSEFSSGAAYEQYF
cdr3_nt: TGTGCCAGCAGTGAATTTTCTAGCGGGGCCGCCTACGAGCAGTACTTC

j_call: TRBJ2-3
v_call: TRBV5-4
clone_size: NA
d_call: TRBD2
cdr3_aa: CASSIRLAGANTDTQYF
cdr3_nt: TGTGCCAGCAGCATAAGACTAGCGGGGGCCAACACAGATACGCAGTATTTT

j_call: TRBJ2-7
v_call: TRBV14
clone_size: NA
d_call: NA
cdr3_aa: CASSQGTRIYEQYF
cdr3_nt: TGTGCCAGCAGCCAAGGGACACGGATCTACGAGCAGTACTTC

j_call: TRBJ2-1
v_call: TRBV29-1
clone_size: once
d_call: TRBD2
cdr3_aa: CSVAVAGGIEQFF
cdr3_nt: TGCAGCGTTGCGGTAGCGGGAGGAATTGAGCAGTTCTTC

j_call: TRBJ1-1
v_call: TRBV7-3
clone_size: NA
d_call: TRBD1
cdr3_aa: CASSFRDRFNTEAFF
cdr3_nt: TGTGCCAGCAGCTTCCGGGACAGGTTCAACACTGAAGCTTTCTTT

j_call: TRBJ1-2
v_call: TRBV28
clone_size: NA
d_call: NA
cdr3_aa: CATQYYGYTF
cdr3_nt: TGTGCCACACAGTACTATGGCTACACCTTC

j_call: TRBJ1-3
v_call: TRBV4-2
clone_size: NA
d_call: NA
cdr3_aa: CASEATGSRGNTIYF
cdr3_nt: TGTGCCAGCGAGGCCACAGGGAGTCGGGGAAACACCATATATTTT

j_call: TRBJ2-7
v_call: TRBV6-1
clone_size: few
d_call: NA
cdr3_aa: CASSESSAYEQYF
cdr3_nt: TGTGCCAGCAGTGAAAGCTCGGCCTACGAGCAGTACTTC

j_call: TRBJ1-6
v_call: TRBV27
clone_size: once
d_call: TRBD1
cdr3_aa: CASSFAGTGPNSPLHF
cdr3_nt: TGTGCCAGCAGTTTTGCCGGGACAGGGCCTAATTCACCCCTCCACTTT

j_call: TRBJ1-1
v_call: TRBV9
clone_size: once
d_call: TRBD1
cdr3_aa: CASSAYRQGSEAFF
cdr3_nt: TGTGCCAGCAGCGCCTACCGACAGGGTAGTGAAGCTTTCTTT

j_call: TRBJ2-7
v_call: TRBV4-1
clone_size: NA
d_call: TRBD1
cdr3_aa: CASSRGDRVRYF
cdr3_nt: TGCGCCAGCAGCCGCGGCGACAGGGTGAGGTACTTC

j_call: TRBJ1-2
v_call: TRBV9
clone_size: NA
d_call: TRBD1
cdr3_aa: CASSAKTGGVKANYGYTF
cdr3_nt: TGTGCCAGCAGCGCAAAAACAGGGGGGGTGAAAGCTAACTATGGCTACACCTTC

j_call: TRBJ2-1
v_call: TRBV6-5
clone_size: NA
d_call: TRBD2
cdr3_aa: CASGREGSEQFF
cdr3_nt: TGTGCCAGCGGGAGGGAGGGCAGTGAGCAGTTCTTC

j_call: TRBJ1-5
v_call: TRBV10-3
clone_size: few
d_call: NA
cdr3_aa: CAISEARNNQPQHF
cdr3_nt: TGTGCCATCAGTGAGGCCAGAAACAATCAGCCCCAGCATTTT

j_call: TRBJ2-7
v_call: TRBV28
clone_size: NA
d_call: NA
cdr3_aa: CASSFRNFYEQYF
cdr3_nt: TGTGCCAGCAGTTTCAGGAATTTCTACGAGCAGTACTTC

j_call: TRBJ2-1
v_call: TRBV12-3/TRBV12-4
clone_size: NA
d_call: NA
cdr3_aa: CASSVASLSEQFF
cdr3_nt: TGTGCCAGCAGTGTAGCTAGTCTTTCAGAGCAGTTCTTC

j_call: TRBJ1-5
v_call: TRBV28
clone_size: NA
d_call: TRBD1
cdr3_aa: CASSSRGNSNQPQHF
cdr3_nt: TGTGCCAGCAGTTCCAGGGGGAATAGCAATCAGCCCCAGCATTTT

j_call: TRBJ1-6
v_call: TRBV28
clone_size: NA
d_call: TRBD1
cdr3_aa: CASGQGLFHF
cdr3_nt: TGTGCCAGCGGACAGGGGTTGTTCCACTTT

j_call: TRBJ1-2
v_call: TRBV18
clone_size: NA
d_call: NA
cdr3_aa: CASSQDPRGPYGYTF
cdr3_nt: TGTGCCAGCTCACAGGACCCAAGGGGCCCCTATGGCTACACCTTC

j_call: TRBJ2-3
v_call: TRBV7-7
clone_size: once
d_call: TRBD1
cdr3_aa: CASSFGTGPTDTQYF
cdr3_nt: TGTGCTAGCAGCTTCGGGACAGGACCCACAGATACGCAGTATTTT

j_call: TRBJ1-1
v_call: TRBV6-5
clone_size: NA
d_call: NA
cdr3_aa: CASSYSPGRTEAFF
cdr3_nt: TGTGCCAGCAGTTACTCTCCAGGGAGGACTGAAGCTTTCTTT

j_call: TRBJ1-2
v_call: TRBV3-1/TRBV3-2
clone_size: NA
d_call: NA
cdr3_aa: CASSQEDQGWYTINYGYTF
cdr3_nt: TGTGCCAGCAGCCAAGAAGATCAGGGCTGGTATACCATAAACTATGGCTACACCTTC

j_call: TRBJ1-1
v_call: TRBV7-9
clone_size: NA
d_call: TRBD1
cdr3_aa: CASSLRQGVNTEAFF
cdr3_nt: TGTGCCAGCAGCTTAAGACAGGGGGTTAATACTGAAGCTTTCTTT

j_call: TRBJ1-2
v_call: TRBV5-5
clone_size: NA
d_call: NA
cdr3_aa: CASSSDHRGSYGYTF
cdr3_nt: TGTGCCAGCAGCTCGGACCATCGGGGATCCTATGGCTACACCTTC

j_call: TRBJ2-3
v_call: TRBV28
clone_size: NA
d_call: NA
cdr3_aa: CASSDSTDTQYF
cdr3_nt: TGTGCCAGCAGTGACAGCACGGATACGCAGTATTTT

j_call: TRBJ1-5
v_call: TRBV7-9
clone_size: NA
d_call: NA
cdr3_aa: CASSPTGNQPQHF
cdr3_nt: TGTGCCAGCAGCCCTACAGGGAATCAGCCCCAGCATTTT

j_call: TRBJ1-4
v_call: TRBV5-1
clone_size: NA
d_call: TRBD1
cdr3_aa: CASSFGTGGASNEKLFF
cdr3_nt: TGCGCCAGCAGCTTCGGGACAGGGGGGGCGTCTAATGAAAAACTGTTTTTT

j_call: TRBJ2-3
v_call: TRBV19
clone_size: NA
d_call: TRBD2
cdr3_aa: CASSGLAGGGDTQYF
cdr3_nt: TGTGCCAGCAGTGGACTAGCGGGGGGAGGTGATACGCAGTATTTT

j_call: TRBJ1-1
v_call: TRBV30
clone_size: NA
d_call: TRBD1
cdr3_aa: CAWSHGTGAKGTEAFF
cdr3_nt: TGTGCCTGGAGCCACGGGACAGGGGCGAAGGGAACTGAAGCTTTCTTT

j_call: TRBJ1-3
v_call: TRBV27
clone_size: NA
d_call: NA
cdr3_aa: CASSLWAGEGNTIYF
cdr3_nt: TGTGCCAGCAGTTTATGGGCAGGGGAAGGAAACACCATATATTTT

j_call: TRBJ2-2
v_call: TRBV24-1
clone_size: NA
d_call: TRBD2
cdr3_aa: CATRGLAGTGELFF
cdr3_nt: TGTGCCACCAGGGGTCTAGCGGGGACCGGGGAGCTGTTTTTT

j_call: TRBJ1-4
v_call: TRBV27
clone_size: NA
d_call: NA
cdr3_aa: CASSLSRLPLATNEKLFF
cdr3_nt: TGTGCCAGCAGTTTATCGCGATTACCCCTAGCAACTAATGAAAAACTGTTTTTT

j_call: TRBJ2-7
v_call: TRBV9
clone_size: NA
d_call: TRBD2
cdr3_aa: CASSVSGGSAFYEQYF
cdr3_nt: TGTGCCAGCAGCGTGAGCGGCGGGAGTGCTTTCTACGAGCAGTACTTC

j_call: TRBJ2-1
v_call: TRBV29-1
clone_size: NA
d_call: TRBD2
cdr3_aa: CSVPPMGGRIDEQFF
cdr3_nt: TGCAGCGTCCCTCCCATGGGCGGGAGGATCGATGAGCAGTTCTTC

j_call: TRBJ1-2
v_call: TRBV12-3/TRBV12-4
clone_size: NA
d_call: NA
cdr3_aa: CASSYSLVPGYTF
cdr3_nt: TGTGCCAGCAGTTATAGTCTCGTCCCTGGCTACACCTTC

j_call: TRBJ2-1
v_call: TRBV7-2
clone_size: NA
d_call: TRBD2
cdr3_aa: CASSPGLAGVEQFF
cdr3_nt: TGTGCCAGCAGCCCGGGACTAGCGGGAGTTGAGCAGTTCTTC